Listed here are 22 T cell receptor beta chains from one sample, sequenced in a study of CD8 T cells in ankylosing spondylitis. TCRdb re-analysed the 5' RACE reads in MiXCR, keeping a single row per CDR3 protein. Among about 200,000 distinct CDR3 sequences listed, 6% to 8% were seen once. General study results and limits: A TCR beta motif made of several highly homologous variants seemed typical of ankylosing spondylitis blood.

Their recognized antigens are unknown. Sequenced sample: blood, either unsorted or a sorted T cell fraction (not recorded which). The receptors were gathered from a male donor with ankylosing spondylitis.

This chain joins TRBV7-6 and TRBJ2-3, with D tentatively TRBD1 (5 bases). V was shortened by 1 base and J by 3 bases, with 11 bases between the two germline ends. The CDR3 extends over 15 amino acids. Germline CDR1 SGHVS, CDR2 FNYEAQ. The CDR3 protein is CASSLGWGPTDTQYF. The CDR3 DNA reads TGTGCCAGCAGCTTAGGATGGGGCCCAACAGATACGCAGTATTTT.

In nucleotides, the CDR3 is TGTGCCAGCAGCTATGTCTCCCGGGACACAAATGGCTACACCTTC. This translates into CASSYVSRDTNGYTF. The chain combines TRBV7-9 with TRBJ1-2; a weak D match, TRBD1 (6 bases). This CDR3 has 15 amino acids. V dropped 4 bases and J dropped 6 bases, with 18 bases sitting between them. Germline values: CDR1 SEHNR, CDR2 FQNEAQ (reference sequence).

This clonotype was found many times. The chain is built from TRBV7-2 and TRBJ1-5; D is ambiguous. CDR3 length: 13 amino acids. V was pared by 2 bases and J by 8 bases, with 10 bases between. CDR1 is SGHTA, CDR2 FQGNSA, per germline. This CDR3 reads CASSLWELEPQHF. The CDR3 coding sequence is TGTGCCAGCAGCTTATGGGAACTGGAGCCCCAGCATTTT.

The rearrangement uses TRBV7-9 and TRBJ1-5; D is ambiguous. CDR3 length: 12 residues. Per germline, CDR1 SEHNR and CDR2 FQNEAQ (reference sequence). Deletions cut 7 bases from V and 6 bases from J, with 10 bases between. CDR3 in DNA: TGTGCCAGCACTCTGGAAGGTCAGCCCCAGCATTTT. Translation: CASTLEGQPQHF.

The V and J genes are TRBV5-1 and TRBJ1-1; D remains unclear. Trimming left V 4 bases short and J 7 bases short, with 11 bases between. Looked up from germline, CDR1 is SGHRS and CDR2 is YFSETQ. The CDR3 extends over 12 amino acids. The CDR3 region has the DNA TGCGCCAGCAGCGGGTGGGGTAGTGAAGCTTTCTTT. Encoded protein: CASSGWGSEAFF.

This clonotype was observed at least ten times. The chain carries TRBV5-6 and TRBJ2-2, with unresolved D. Looked up from germline, CDR1 is SGHDT and CDR2 is YYEEEE. V was cut by 2 bases and J by 3 bases, with 5 bases left in between. This CDR3 contains 13 residues. CDR3 coding DNA: TGTGCCAGCAGCTTTATGTACACCGGGGAGCTGTTTTTT. This encodes CASSFMYTGELFF.

This clonotype appeared many times. This chain uses TRBV7-9 with TRBJ2-1; D is ambiguous. This CDR3 spans 14 amino acids. Germline values: CDR1 SEHNR, CDR2 FQNEAQ (reference sequence). The V gene lost 5 bases and the J gene lost 5 bases, with 13 bases spanning the gap. The DNA of the CDR3 is TGTGCCAGCAGCCTATCTGTCCTGGACAATGAGCAGTTCTTC. Translation: CASSLSVLDNEQFF.

This clonotype was recorded at least ten times. The chain is built from TRBV6-2 or TRBV6-3 and TRBJ2-7, with D tentatively TRBD1 (6 bases). The germline gives CDR1 MNHEY, CDR2 SVGEGT. The CDR3 loop spans 15 amino acids. Trimming took 0 bases from V and 1 from J, leaving 10 bases between them. CDR3 residues: CASSYSAGVSYEQYF. The CDR3, as DNA: TGTGCCAGCAGTTACTCGGCAGGGGTGTCCTACGAGCAGTACTTC.

This chain joins TRBV30 and TRBJ2-2; possibly TRBD1 for D (5 bases). V dropped 1 base and J dropped 3 bases, with 15 bases sitting between them. Looked up from germline, CDR1 is GTSNPN and CDR2 is SVGIG (reference sequence). The CDR3 is made up of 16 amino acids. CDR3 amino acids: CAWSAPRDSYTGELFF. CDR3 nucleotide sequence: TGTGCCTGGAGTGCTCCCCGAGACAGCTACACCGGGGAGCTGTTTTTT. The full variable domain, rest sourced from reference TRBV30 and TRBJ2-2, is SQTIHQWPATLVQPVGSPLSLECTVEGTSNPNLYWYRQAAGRGLQLLFYSVGIGQISSEVPQNLSASRPQDRQFILSSKKLLLSDSGFYLCAWSAPRDSYTGELFFGEGSRLTVL.

This clonotype came up many times. The chain recombines TRBV27 with TRBJ2-3; D is unresolved. Trimming cost V 4 bases and J 0 bases, with 8 bases left between them. This CDR3 region has 14 residues. The germline CDR1 and CDR2 sequences are MNHEY and SMNVEV (reference sequence). CDR3 amino acids: CASSWTASTDTQYF. The CDR3 DNA follows: TGTGCCAGCAGTTGGACGGCTAGCACAGATACGCAGTATTTT.

At least ten counts were recorded for this clonotype. The V and J genes are TRBV7-9 and TRBJ1-1, with a possible D match to TRBD1 (5 bases). Per the germline V gene, CDR1 is SEHNR and CDR2 is FQNEAQ (reference sequence). The V and J ends lost 8 bases and 11 bases respectively, with 12 bases between them. CDR3 length equals 10 residues. The CDR3 bases are TGTGCCAGCTCAGGAGGGGCGGCTTTCTTT. Amino acids: CASSGGAAFF.

This clonotype was observed a few times. The junction and the germline gene differ at one end; a read error may be behind it. This chain connects TRBV28 to TRBJ2-7; no reliable D call. Germline V CDR1 and CDR2: MDHEN, SYDVKM. The CDR3 sequence is 11 residues long. The chain's CDR3 is CASSSGASRHF. CDR3 sequence (DNA): TGTGCCAGCAGTTCCGGCGCGAGTAGGCACTTC.

This clonotype has more than one count but fewer than ten. The chain carries TRBV6-5 and TRBJ1-2; D perhaps matches TRBD1 (5 bases). The CDR3 length is 16 residues. Trimming took 2 bases from V and 8 from J, leaving 21 bases between them. The germline V gene has CDR1 MNHEY and CDR2 SVGAGI. The CDR3 DNA sequence: TGTGCCAGCAGTTACACTGGGGGTGGGACCTTATACGGCTACACCTTC. Protein: CASSYTGGGTLYGYTF.

This clonotype occurred many times. The rearrangement joins TRBV5-6 to TRBJ1-5; D gene unclear. V was clipped by 0 bases and J by 7 bases, with 11 bases between them. The CDR3 covers 14 residues. Germline V gene data show CDR1 as SGHDT and CDR2 as YYEEEE. The CDR3 nucleotides are TGTGCCAGCAGCTTGGGCGGTCTAAGCCAGCCCCAGCATTTT. It yields the protein CASSLGGLSQPQHF.

Many counts were recorded for this clonotype. The CDR3 coding sequence is TGTGCCAGTAGTATAGTACTAGGGAATGAGCAGTTCTTC. Translated: CASSIVLGNEQFF. V and J are TRBV19 and TRBJ2-1, with D perhaps TRBD2 (5 bases). The CDR3 spans 13 residues. The germline CDR1 and CDR2 sequences are LNHDA and SQIVND (reference sequence). Trimming left V 1 base short and J 7 bases short, with 8 bases between.

This clonotype was detected ten times or more. The V gene is TRBV4-3, the J gene TRBJ1-1; D gene uncertain. The V gene's germline CDR1 is LGHNA and CDR2 YSLEER. The V and J ends lost 3 bases and 5 bases respectively, with 13 bases between them. The CDR3 is 14 residues long. The CDR3 bases are TGCGCCAGCAGCCAGTACGAGGGTGTTACTGAAGCTTTCTTT. Translated, it gives CASSQYEGVTEAFF.

The chain carries TRBV6-1 and TRBJ1-4, with no clear D. The CDR3 loop spans 15 amino acids. Trimming cost V 6 bases and J 3 bases, with 14 bases left between them. Germline V gene lookup returns CDR1 MNHNS and CDR2 SASEGT. Here the CDR3 reads CASSSSGEANEKLFF. CDR3 DNA: TGTGCCAGCAGCTCGAGCGGAGAGGCTAATGAAAAACTGTTTTTT.

This clonotype was detected many times. The chain recombines TRBV29-1 with TRBJ1-2; D gene unclear. Trimming stripped 5 bases from V and 2 bases from J, with 18 bases between. This CDR3 region has 15 residues. Germline lookup yields CDR1 SQVTM and CDR2 ANQGSEA. CDR3 nucleotides: TGCAGCGTTCCCTTATCCGGGCCCCTAAACTATGGCTACACCTTC. Amino acids: CSVPLSGPLNYGYTF.

This clonotype was recorded many times. One end of the junction is discordant with germline, which a read error may explain. The rearrangement links TRBV7-7 to TRBJ2-5; D uncertain. The CDR3 covers 13 residues. Looked up from germline, CDR1 is SSHAT and CDR2 is FNYEAQ (reference sequence). CDR3 sequence reads: CASSLRAQETQYF. The CDR3 coding sequence is TGTGCTAGCAGCTTAAGGGCCCAAGAGACCCAGTACTTC.

This clonotype was counted ten times or more. The V call is TRBV4-1, the J call TRBJ2-1, with no clear D. V was pared by 5 bases and J by 2 bases, with 10 bases between. Germline CDR1 MGHRA, CDR2 YSYEKL. The CDR3 is 14 amino acids. The CDR3 DNA sequence: TGCGCCAGCAGCTTAGTTTTGGCCTACAATGAGCAGTTCTTC. Translation gives CASSLVLAYNEQFF.

This clonotype was counted a few times. The chain carries TRBV7-8 and TRBJ2-3, with D perhaps TRBD1 or TRBD2 (6 bases each). Germline loops: CDR1 SGHVS, CDR2 FQNEAQ. The CDR3 consists of 15 residues. V lost 4 bases and J 4 bases, leaving 15 bases between the germline ends. This CDR3 reads CASSSQRGAPDTQYF. CDR3 nucleotides: TGTGCCAGCAGCTCCCAGAGGGGGGCCCCAGATACGCAGTATTTT.

This clonotype was seen many times. The chain uses TRBV20-1 and TRBJ2-7; unclear D gene. CDR1 and CDR2 (germline): DFQATT, SNEGSKA (reference sequence). Trimming cost V 0 bases and J 7 bases, with 10 bases left between them. The CDR3 contains 12 residues. The CDR3, as DNA: TGCAGTGCTAGAGATCTTTATCGGGAGCAGTACTTC. Translated: CSARDLYREQYF.